This T cell receptor (beta chain) was obtained from a study of blood T cell repertoires in COVID-19 (dated by TCRdb to about 2020). Study-level background: Samples covering the acute and convalescent phases of COVID-19 were provided by collaborators in the United States, Italy and Spain. The repertoires were released in a freely available public database meant as a resource for research on the immune response to SARS-CoV-2. Deeply sampled blood TCRbeta repertoires from subjects exposed to, actively infected with, or recovered from COVID-19 were included in the dataset. Where available, HLA class I and class II types were obtained from metadata supplied by the sample provider rather than from assay-based typing. The samples were drawn from two sources: the first 160 participants of the ongoing ImmuneRACE study, and fewer than 1,500 subjects contributed by 6 global collaborators. The prospective study material was composed of cDNA or gDNA derived from T cells, B-cell-depleted T cells, or PBMCs. The sample metadata nearly always contained a de-identified subject ID, COVID-19 status, age in years and sex.

The immunoSEQ Assay, a bias-controlled multiplex PCR, was used to amplify TCRbeta CDR3 regions from genomic DNA. In the source study's methods: Within the assay, amplification of reference gene primers was used to estimate how many nucleated cells each sample contained. Sequence reads were collapsed and filtered to measure the absolute abundance of every unique TCRbeta CDR3 rearrangement. Productive Simpson clonality was computed per sample as the square root of Simpson's diversity index over productive rearrangements. The clones in this table, taken by TCRdb from immuneACCESS, are in-frame only. Not every clone is retained; where verified, under half of the shortfall comes from an unresolved V gene, and the cause of the rest is unknown. Clone size and V and J calls were adopted from that table, with D and trimming inferred from the DNA. For this sample there are around 100,000 clones; about 88% appear just once. About 1.8% of the sample comes from the top ten.

CDR1 MDHEN and CDR2 SYDVKM are derived from the germline V gene. Trimming takes 11 bases from V and 4 bases from J, and the germline ends sit 17 bases apart. The CDR3 sequence holds 13 residues, the cysteine and phenylalanine included. This entry keeps only the CDR3 DNA: 39 bases, framed from base 1. The collaborating institutions used their own protocols to collect whole blood in K2EDTA tubes. For TCRbeta analysis, collaborators shipped samples in one of three forms: frozen whole blood, isolated PBMCs, or DNA extracted from either of those sample types. Study-level results and caveats: The quantity of clinical and demographic metadata differed by source and by participant and was supplied without curation.

This clone was seen a single time. Its antigen specificity is not known. Base quality data are lacking; no much larger clone is found one base away. This receptor chain uses TRBV28 and TRBJ1-1; TRBD1 is a possible D gene, resting on 5 matching bases. The sequence was obtained from a man older than 75 with acute or convalescent COVID-19. Sequenced: peripheral blood. The nucleotides read TGTGCCCTCCAACGTAGGGGCGGCACTGAAGCTTTCTTT. Translation gives CALQRRGGTEAFF.